The clone carrying this T cell receptor (beta chain) is large by frequency. Its specificity is not known. The V gene's germline CDR1 is MNHEY and CDR2 SMNVEV (reference sequence). This CDR3 contains 19 residues. This sample was included in a study of CD8 T cells in cerebrospinal fluid in Alzheimer's disease. TCRdb re-called the 10x single-cell sequencing reads and gives one entry per CDR3 protein, without DNA. This repertoire includes roughly 710 distinct CDR3 sequences. Regarding the study as a whole: In mild cognitive impairment or Alzheimer's disease, the biggest CSF clone made up more TCRs than in controls.

Sequencing used cerebrospinal fluid. J is TRBJ1-6 and V is TRBV27. The receptor's source is a human donor in good health. The CDR3 loop reads CASSVTGLPHSSYNSPLHF.